A selection of T cell receptor beta chains follows, all from one sample in a study of blood T cell repertoires in COVID-19. TCRdb keeps only in-frame clones here, not all; method: immunoSEQ multiplex PCR. The sample has around 160,000 clones; approximately 91% are singletons. The sequenced sample was peripheral blood. Source of these receptors: a human donor in a cohort sampled during active COVID-19. Both conserved end residues are part of each CDR3. Each record gives: D gene, clone size, V gene, J gene, CDR3 DNA, CDR3 protein. The D gene is left open where the match is weak. Some rows have no size entry. The others give once, few or many, or a class for an expanded clone.

d_call: TRBD2
clone_size: -
v_call: TRBV19
j_call: TRBJ2-5
cdr3_nt: TGTGCCAGTAGTCGACGGGAGGGGAGAGAGACCCAGTACTTC
cdr3_aa: CASSRREGRETQYF

d_call: TRBD1
clone_size: -
v_call: TRBV28
j_call: TRBJ2-5
cdr3_nt: TGTGCCAGCACCCTACAGGGGGGCGAGACCCAGTACTTC
cdr3_aa: CASTLQGGETQYF

d_call: -
clone_size: -
v_call: TRBV29-1
j_call: TRBJ2-5
cdr3_nt: TGCAGCGTTGGGCCCGGGGGAGAGACCCAGTACTTC
cdr3_aa: CSVGPGGETQYF

d_call: -
clone_size: -
v_call: TRBV14
j_call: TRBJ1-2
cdr3_nt: TGTGCCAGCAGCCTACAGTTTAACTATGGCTACACCTTC
cdr3_aa: CASSLQFNYGYTF

d_call: -
clone_size: once
v_call: TRBV7-2
j_call: TRBJ2-4
cdr3_nt: TGTGCCAGCAGCCCGCCCGGGGTGGCCAAAAACATTCAGTACTTC
cdr3_aa: CASSPPGVAKNIQYF

d_call: -
clone_size: -
v_call: TRBV28
j_call: TRBJ2-1
cdr3_nt: TGTGCCAGCAGTTTGTGGGCCAGACAGTCCTACAATGAGCAGTTCTTC
cdr3_aa: CASSLWARQSYNEQFF

d_call: -
clone_size: -
v_call: TRBV11-2
j_call: TRBJ2-7
cdr3_nt: TGTGCCAGCAGCCAATACCGCGAGTACGAGCAGTACTTC
cdr3_aa: CASSQYREYEQYF

d_call: -
clone_size: -
v_call: TRBV21-1
j_call: TRBJ2-5
cdr3_nt: TGTGCCAGCAGCAAAGACGGCTCGGGATTAGAACAAGAGACCCAGTACTTC
cdr3_aa: CASSKDGSGLEQETQYF

d_call: -
clone_size: -
v_call: TRBV4-3
j_call: TRBJ2-4
cdr3_nt: TGCGCCAGCAGCCAATTTTACAAAAATTTAGCCAAAAACATTCAGTACTTC
cdr3_aa: CASSQFYKNLAKNIQYF

d_call: TRBD1
clone_size: many
v_call: TRBV10-3
j_call: TRBJ2-7
cdr3_nt: TGTGCCATCACCGGGACAGGGGGCTACGAGCAGTACTTC
cdr3_aa: CAITGTGGYEQYF

d_call: -
clone_size: -
v_call: TRBV30
j_call: TRBJ1-1
cdr3_nt: TGTGCCTGGAGTGTTGGCAGGCTGAACACTGAAGCTTTCTTT
cdr3_aa: CAWSVGRLNTEAFF

d_call: -
clone_size: -
v_call: TRBV19
j_call: TRBJ1-1
cdr3_nt: TGTGCCAGTAGTCCTCGGGGGGGCACTGAAGCTTTCTTT
cdr3_aa: CASSPRGGTEAFF

d_call: TRBD1
clone_size: -
v_call: TRBV6-1
j_call: TRBJ2-1
cdr3_nt: TGTGCCAGCAGTGAAGGGTCAGGGGGCCATGAGCAGTTCTTC
cdr3_aa: CASSEGSGGHEQFF

d_call: TRBD1
clone_size: -
v_call: TRBV2
j_call: TRBJ1-6
cdr3_nt: TGTGCCAGCAGTGGGACAGGGACTTATTCACCCCTCCACTTT
cdr3_aa: CASSGTGTYSPLHF

d_call: -
clone_size: -
v_call: TRBV11-2
j_call: TRBJ1-3
cdr3_nt: TGTGCCAGCAGCTTAAGTTTAGGGGGATCTTCTGGAAACACCATATATTTT
cdr3_aa: CASSLSLGGSSGNTIYF

d_call: TRBD2
clone_size: -
v_call: TRBV11-2
j_call: TRBJ2-7
cdr3_nt: TGTGCCAGCAAGCGCGGGGGAAGTCCGCACTACGAGCAGTACTTC
cdr3_aa: CASKRGGSPHYEQYF

d_call: -
clone_size: -
v_call: TRBV6-6
j_call: TRBJ2-2
cdr3_nt: TGTGCCAGCAGGCTGGGGGGGCCGGGCACCGGGGAGCTGTTTTTT
cdr3_aa: CASRLGGPGTGELFF

d_call: TRBD2
clone_size: -
v_call: TRBV30
j_call: TRBJ2-7
cdr3_nt: TGTGCCTGGAGTGTATTAGGGGAGGGGAGAAGACCCTACGAGCAGTACTTC
cdr3_aa: CAWSVLGEGRRPYEQYF

d_call: TRBD1
clone_size: -
v_call: TRBV6-5
j_call: TRBJ1-4
cdr3_nt: TGTGCCAGCACTATGACAGGGAAACTGTTTTTT
cdr3_aa: CASTMTGKLFF

d_call: TRBD2
clone_size: -
v_call: TRBV6-2/TRBV6-3
j_call: TRBJ2-7
cdr3_nt: TGTGCCAGCAGCAACGGGCTAGCGGGGATCTACGAGCAGTACTTC
cdr3_aa: CASSNGLAGIYEQYF

d_call: TRBD1
clone_size: -
v_call: TRBV18
j_call: TRBJ1-1
cdr3_nt: TGTGCCAGCTCACTAGAGACAGGGACTGAAGCTTTCTTT
cdr3_aa: CASSLETGTEAFF

d_call: -
clone_size: once
v_call: TRBV5-8
j_call: TRBJ2-3
cdr3_nt: TGTGCCAGCAGCTGGGCGGGGCAGATACGCGGAACGCAGTATTTT
cdr3_aa: CASSWAGQIRGTQYF

d_call: TRBD1
clone_size: once
v_call: TRBV11-2
j_call: TRBJ1-1
cdr3_nt: TGTGCCAGCAGCTTAGAAGGAACAGGGGGGAACACTGAAGCTTTCTTT
cdr3_aa: CASSLEGTGGNTEAFF

d_call: -
clone_size: -
v_call: TRBV19
j_call: TRBJ2-5
cdr3_nt: TGTGCCAGTAGTATTAACGGGGTAGAAGAGACCCAGTACTTC
cdr3_aa: CASSINGVEETQYF

d_call: TRBD1
clone_size: -
v_call: TRBV7-3
j_call: TRBJ2-1
cdr3_nt: TGTGCCAGCAGCCCAGGACAGGGGGTCGAAAATGAGCAGTTCTTC
cdr3_aa: CASSPGQGVENEQFF

d_call: -
clone_size: -
v_call: TRBV9
j_call: TRBJ2-2
cdr3_nt: TGTGCCAGCAGCGTAGCTCCTTGGGATTGGCGGGGTGCCGGGGAGCTGTTTTTT
cdr3_aa: CASSVAPWDWRGAGELFF

d_call: TRBD1
clone_size: -
v_call: TRBV5-8
j_call: TRBJ1-5
cdr3_nt: TGTGCCAGCAGCAGGTCCGGGACAGGGGGCAATCAGCCCCAGCATTTT
cdr3_aa: CASSRSGTGGNQPQHF

d_call: -
clone_size: -
v_call: TRBV27
j_call: TRBJ1-2
cdr3_nt: TGTGCCAGCAGTTCGGCAGGGCGGTATGGCTACACCTTC
cdr3_aa: CASSSAGRYGYTF

d_call: -
clone_size: -
v_call: TRBV6-6
j_call: TRBJ1-2
cdr3_nt: TGTGCCAGCAGCCCCCCGCGGGTTGAGCGCCACTATGGCTACACCTTC
cdr3_aa: CASSPPRVERHYGYTF

d_call: -
clone_size: -
v_call: TRBV6-5
j_call: TRBJ2-3
cdr3_nt: TGTGCCAGCAGTTACTCGGGAGCGAGAGATACGCAGTATTTT
cdr3_aa: CASSYSGARDTQYF

d_call: -
clone_size: -
v_call: TRBV15
j_call: TRBJ2-5
cdr3_nt: TGTGCCACCAGCAGAGAAGAGTACCAAGAGACCCAGTACTTC
cdr3_aa: CATSREEYQETQYF

d_call: TRBD1
clone_size: -
v_call: TRBV3-1/TRBV3-2
j_call: TRBJ1-6
cdr3_nt: TGTGCCAGCAGCCTGAGGGACAGGAACGATTCACCCCTCCACTTT
cdr3_aa: CASSLRDRNDSPLHF

d_call: TRBD2
clone_size: -
v_call: TRBV3-1/TRBV3-2
j_call: TRBJ2-7
cdr3_nt: TGTGCCAGCAGCTCTTATAGCGGGGGGGGCGAGCAGTACTTC
cdr3_aa: CASSSYSGGGEQYF

d_call: TRBD1
clone_size: once
v_call: TRBV11-2
j_call: TRBJ1-4
cdr3_nt: TGTGCCAGCAGCTTAGATGGCAGGGGGAACGAAAAACTGTTTTTT
cdr3_aa: CASSLDGRGNEKLFF

d_call: -
clone_size: once
v_call: TRBV11-3
j_call: TRBJ2-5
cdr3_nt: TGTGCCAGCAGCTTAGACGGGGGTTCTGAGACCCAGTACTTC
cdr3_aa: CASSLDGGSETQYF

d_call: TRBD2
clone_size: -
v_call: TRBV19
j_call: TRBJ2-2
cdr3_nt: TGTGCCAGTAGCCCTCGGGGACTAGCGGGAGGACAGGGCACCGGGGAGCTGTTTTTT
cdr3_aa: CASSPRGLAGGQGTGELFF

d_call: -
clone_size: once
v_call: TRBV11-2
j_call: TRBJ1-1
cdr3_nt: TGTGCCAGCAGCTTAGTAGGGGGGAACACTGAAGCTTTCTTT
cdr3_aa: CASSLVGGNTEAFF

d_call: TRBD2
clone_size: -
v_call: TRBV2
j_call: TRBJ2-7
cdr3_nt: TGTGCCAGCAGTATCCCAGCGGGGGGTTTCGAGCAGTACTTC
cdr3_aa: CASSIPAGGFEQYF

d_call: -
clone_size: -
v_call: TRBV4-2
j_call: TRBJ2-3
cdr3_nt: TGTGCCAGCAGCCAGGGAGCCAAAGATACGCAGTATTTT
cdr3_aa: CASSQGAKDTQYF

d_call: TRBD2
clone_size: -
v_call: TRBV27
j_call: TRBJ2-7
cdr3_nt: TGTGCCAGCAGCTTAGGGATAGCGGGAGAGGGCTACGAGCAGTACTTC
cdr3_aa: CASSLGIAGEGYEQYF